The text below deals with one TCR beta chain. Libraries were prepared by immunoSEQ multiplex PCR; TCRdb keeps only in-frame clonotypes and omits some of them. Counted here are 200,000 to 250,000 clones, nearly 90% occurring once; the ten biggest clones make up approximately 15%. The data were taken from a study of blood T cell repertoires in COVID-19. Study context: COVID-19 samples, acute and convalescent, were from the United States, Italy and Spain.

The sequenced sample was PBMCs or T cells enriched from blood (not recorded which). This TCR was recovered from a young man who had been exposed to COVID-19.

CDR3 sequence: CAWSPRQGAYTEAFF. DNA of the CDR3: TGTGCCTGGAGTCCCCGACAGGGCGCTTACACTGAAGCTTTCTTT. The rearrangement joins TRBV30 to TRBJ1-1, with TRBD1 matching 7 bases. V lost 2 bases and J lost 3; bases outside the gene matches: 9. The germline CDR1 and CDR2 sequences are GTSNPN and SVGIG (reference sequence). This CDR3 comprises 15 residues.